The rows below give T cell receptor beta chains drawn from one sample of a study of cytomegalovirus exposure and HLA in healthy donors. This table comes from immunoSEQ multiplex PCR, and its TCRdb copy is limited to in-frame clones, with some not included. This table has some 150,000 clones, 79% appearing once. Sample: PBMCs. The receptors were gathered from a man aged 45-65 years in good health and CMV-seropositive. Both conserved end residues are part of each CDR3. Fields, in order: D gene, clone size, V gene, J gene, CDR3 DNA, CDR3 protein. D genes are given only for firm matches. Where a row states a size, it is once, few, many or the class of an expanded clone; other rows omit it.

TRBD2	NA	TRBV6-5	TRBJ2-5	TGTGCCACCAGCGGGAGTGTAATCCAAGAGACCCAGTACTTC	CATSGSVIQETQYF
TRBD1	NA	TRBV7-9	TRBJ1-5	TGTGCCAGCAGCTTAGTAGGGGGCCATCAGCCCCAGCATTTT	CASSLVGGHQPQHF
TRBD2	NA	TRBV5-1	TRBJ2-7	TGCGCCAGCAGCTTGCAACTAGCGGGAGAGAGCGAGCAGTACTTC	CASSLQLAGESEQYF
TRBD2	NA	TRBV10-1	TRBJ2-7	TGCGCCAGTCAGCGGACTAGTTTAGGCGAGCAGTACTTC	CASQRTSLGEQYF
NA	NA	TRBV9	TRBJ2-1	TGTGCCAGCAGCGTAGGGGCTAGCGTGGACAATGAGCAGTTCTTC	CASSVGASVDNEQFF
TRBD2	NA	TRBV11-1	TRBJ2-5	TGTGCCAGCAGCCCCCCTCGGCGCGGGAGGTCCCCAGAGACCCAGTACTTC	CASSPPRRGRSPETQYF
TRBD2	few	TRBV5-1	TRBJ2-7	TGCGCCAGCAGCCTAGCGGGAGGATCCTACGAGCAGTACTTC	CASSLAGGSYEQYF
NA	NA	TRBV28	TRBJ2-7	TGTGCCAGCAGTTTTGGAGGTACCTACGAGCAGTACTTC	CASSFGGTYEQYF
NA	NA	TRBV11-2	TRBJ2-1	TGTGCCAGCAGCTTGCGTTTCTCCTACAATGAGCAGTTCTTC	CASSLRFSYNEQFF
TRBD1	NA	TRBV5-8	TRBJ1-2	TGTGCCAGCAGCTCACAGACAGGGGCCTACTATGGCTACACCTTC	CASSSQTGAYYGYTF
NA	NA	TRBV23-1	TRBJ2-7	TGCGCCAGCAGTCAATCGGAGACAGACACCTACGAGCAGTACTTC	CASSQSETDTYEQYF
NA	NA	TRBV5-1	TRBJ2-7	TGCGCCAGCAGCGGACAACGGAACGAGCAGTACTTC	CASSGQRNEQYF
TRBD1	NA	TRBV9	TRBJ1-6	TGTGCCAGCAGCGTAGCGGGACAGGATAATTCACCCCTCCACTTT	CASSVAGQDNSPLHF
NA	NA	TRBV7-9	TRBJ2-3	TGTGCCAGCAGCTTATCTGATACGCAGTATTTT	CASSLSDTQYF
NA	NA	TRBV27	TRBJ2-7	TGTGCCAGCAGTTTCGGGGGAAGTTCCTACGAGCAGTACTTC	CASSFGGSSYEQYF